This TCR beta chain is drawn from a study of regulatory T cells in long-lasting Graves disease. CDR1 and CDR2 (germline): MGHRA, YSYEKL. This CDR3 contains 17 residues. As to this clonotype: At one end the junction does not follow the germline gene, possibly because of a read error.

Relying on iRepertoire HTBI primers and Arm-PCR of CDR3 regions, the team built TCR beta libraries. TCRdb used MiXCR to reprocess the multiplex PCR reads, holding one entry per CDR3 protein. The data contain about 560,000 distinct CDR3 sequences, about 16% of them seen just once; the ten biggest clones take up approximately 12%. Indicated time point: newly diagnosed GD, antithyroid drugs for less than 3 months. PBMC-derived RNA was used for the TCR library. These data are also associated with another study on T cells in Graves' hyperthyroidism and ophthalmopathy.

This sample comprised peripheral blood mononuclear cells (PBMCs), obtained at new diagnosis, from a patient treated with antithyroid drugs. This clonotype was obtained from a man younger than 30 with Graves disease. The chain combines TRBV4-1 with TRBJ2-1; maybe TRBD2 (6 bases). CDR3 DNA: TGCGACAGCAGCCAACCCTTTTCCGGGAGAGTCTACAATGAGCAGTTCTTC. This sequence encodes CDSSQPFSGRVYNEQFF.